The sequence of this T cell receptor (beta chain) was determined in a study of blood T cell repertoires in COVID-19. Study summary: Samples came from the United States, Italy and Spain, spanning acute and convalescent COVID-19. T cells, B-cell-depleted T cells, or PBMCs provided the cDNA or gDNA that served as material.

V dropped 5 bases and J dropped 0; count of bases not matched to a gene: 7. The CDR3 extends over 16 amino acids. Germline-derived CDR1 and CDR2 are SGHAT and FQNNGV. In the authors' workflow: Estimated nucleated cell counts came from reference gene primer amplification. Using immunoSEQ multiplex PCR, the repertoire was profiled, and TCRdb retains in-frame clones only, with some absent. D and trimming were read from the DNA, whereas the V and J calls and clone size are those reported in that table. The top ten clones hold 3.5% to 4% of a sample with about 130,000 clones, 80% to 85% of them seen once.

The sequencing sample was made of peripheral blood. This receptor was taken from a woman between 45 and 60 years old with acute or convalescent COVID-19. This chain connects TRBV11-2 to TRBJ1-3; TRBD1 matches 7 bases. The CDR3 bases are TGTGCCAGCAGCCCCCAGGGACAGATCTCTGGAAACACCATATATTTT. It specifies CASSPQGQISGNTIYF.